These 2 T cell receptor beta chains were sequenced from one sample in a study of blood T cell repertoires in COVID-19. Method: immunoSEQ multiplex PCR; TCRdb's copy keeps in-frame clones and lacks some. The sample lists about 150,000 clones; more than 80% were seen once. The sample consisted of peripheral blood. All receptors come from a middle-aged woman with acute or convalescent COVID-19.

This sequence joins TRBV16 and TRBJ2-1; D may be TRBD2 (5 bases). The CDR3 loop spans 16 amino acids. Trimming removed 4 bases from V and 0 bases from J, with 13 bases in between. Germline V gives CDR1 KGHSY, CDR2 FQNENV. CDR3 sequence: CASSPGVENSYNEQFF. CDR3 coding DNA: TGTGCCAGCAGCCCCGGGGTAGAGAACTCCTACAATGAGCAGTTCTTC.

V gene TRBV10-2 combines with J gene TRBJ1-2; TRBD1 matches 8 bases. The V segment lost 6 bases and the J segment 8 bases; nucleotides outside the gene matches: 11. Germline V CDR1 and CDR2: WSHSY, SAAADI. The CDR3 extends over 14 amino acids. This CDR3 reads CASRETTGELGYTF. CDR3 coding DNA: TGCGCCAGCAGAGAGACGACAGGGGAATTAGGCTACACCTTC.